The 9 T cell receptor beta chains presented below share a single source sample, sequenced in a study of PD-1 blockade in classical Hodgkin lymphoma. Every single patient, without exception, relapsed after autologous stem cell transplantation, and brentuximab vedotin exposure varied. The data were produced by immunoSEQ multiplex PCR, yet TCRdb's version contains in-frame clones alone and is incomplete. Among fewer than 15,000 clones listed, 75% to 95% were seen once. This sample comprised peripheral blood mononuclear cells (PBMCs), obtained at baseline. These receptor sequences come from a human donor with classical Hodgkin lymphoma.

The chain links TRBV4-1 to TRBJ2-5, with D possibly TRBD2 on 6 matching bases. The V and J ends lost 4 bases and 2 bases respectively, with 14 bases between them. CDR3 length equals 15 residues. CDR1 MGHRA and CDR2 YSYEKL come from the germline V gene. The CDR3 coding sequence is TGCGCCAGCAGCCCGTTACCGGGAGCGCAAGAGACCCAGTACTTC. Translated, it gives CASSPLPGAQETQYF.

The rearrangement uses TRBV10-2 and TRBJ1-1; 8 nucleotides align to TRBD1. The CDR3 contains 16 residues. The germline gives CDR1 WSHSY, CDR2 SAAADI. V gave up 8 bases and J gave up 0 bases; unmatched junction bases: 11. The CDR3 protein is CASATQGANMNTEAFF. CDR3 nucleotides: TGCGCCAGCGCTACCCAGGGGGCCAACATGAACACTGAAGCTTTCTTT.

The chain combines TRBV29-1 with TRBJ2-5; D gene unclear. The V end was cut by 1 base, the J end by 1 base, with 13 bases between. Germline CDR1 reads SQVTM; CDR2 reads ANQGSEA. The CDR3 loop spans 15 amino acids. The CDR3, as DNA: TGCAGCGTTGAAGGGCCGATACGGTCCCAAGAGACCCAGTACTTC. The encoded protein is CSVEGPIRSQETQYF.

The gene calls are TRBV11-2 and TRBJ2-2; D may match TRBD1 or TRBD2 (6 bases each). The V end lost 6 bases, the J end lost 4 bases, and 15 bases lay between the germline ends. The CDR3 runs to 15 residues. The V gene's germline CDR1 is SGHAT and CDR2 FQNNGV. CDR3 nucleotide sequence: TGTGCCAGCAGGGGTCAAGGGGGGCTCACCGGGGAGCTGTTTTTT. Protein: CASRGQGGLTGELFF.

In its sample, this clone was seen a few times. The CDR3 DNA reads as TGTGCAGCAGGTGACAGGGCCAATCAGCCCCAGCATTTT. Translated, it gives CAAGDRANQPQHF. This sequence joins TRBV6-6 and TRBJ1-5; 7 bases align to TRBD1. CDR3 length: 13 residues. CDR1 is MNHNY and CDR2 is SVGAGI in the germline V gene (reference sequence).

In DNA, the CDR3 is TGCGCCAGCAACTCCCAAACAGGGAGAGAGACCCAGTACTTC. It encodes CASNSQTGRETQYF. V and J are TRBV5-1 and TRBJ2-5; weak D call: TRBD1 (6 bases). This CDR3 contains 14 residues. Trimming stripped 6 bases from V and 4 bases from J, with 16 bases between. Germline V CDR1 and CDR2: SGHRS, YFSETQ. The whole variable domain, filled in from reference TRBV5-1 and TRBJ2-5, reads KAGVTQTPRYLIKTRGQQVTLSCSPISGHRSVSWYQQTPGQGLQFLFEYFSETQRNKGNFPGRFSGRQFSNSRSEMNVSTLELGDSALYLCASNSQTGRETQYFGPGTRLLVL.

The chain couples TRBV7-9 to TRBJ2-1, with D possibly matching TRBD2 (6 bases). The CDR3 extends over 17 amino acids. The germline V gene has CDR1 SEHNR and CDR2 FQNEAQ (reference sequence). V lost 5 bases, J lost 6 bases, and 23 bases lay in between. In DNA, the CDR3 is TGTGCCAGCAGCCCCAGGAGGGTGGCAGGGTCTTTCAATGAGCAGTTCTTC. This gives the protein CASSPRRVAGSFNEQFF.

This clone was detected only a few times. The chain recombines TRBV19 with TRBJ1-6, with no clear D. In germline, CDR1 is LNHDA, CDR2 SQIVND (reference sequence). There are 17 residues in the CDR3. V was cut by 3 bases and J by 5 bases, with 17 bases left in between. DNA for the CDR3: TGTGCCAGTAGTATTACCCCGGGCAGGAGAGATAATTCACCCCTCCACTTT. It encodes CASSITPGRRDNSPLHF.

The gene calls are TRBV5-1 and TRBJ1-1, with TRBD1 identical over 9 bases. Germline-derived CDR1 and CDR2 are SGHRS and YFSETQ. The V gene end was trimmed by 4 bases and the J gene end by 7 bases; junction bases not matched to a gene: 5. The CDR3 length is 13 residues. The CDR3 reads CASSPQGAGEAFF. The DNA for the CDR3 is TGCGCCAGCAGCCCACAGGGGGCTGGTGAAGCTTTCTTT.